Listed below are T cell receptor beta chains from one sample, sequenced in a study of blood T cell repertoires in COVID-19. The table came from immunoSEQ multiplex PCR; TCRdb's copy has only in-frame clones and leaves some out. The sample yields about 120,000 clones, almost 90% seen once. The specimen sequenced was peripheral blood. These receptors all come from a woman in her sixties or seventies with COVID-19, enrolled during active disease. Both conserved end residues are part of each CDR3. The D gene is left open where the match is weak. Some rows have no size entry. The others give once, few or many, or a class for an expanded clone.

DNA: TGTGCCAGCAGCCCCAGACCGCAGGGGGCTAGGGGCAATCAGCCCCAGCATTTT
CDR3: CASSPRPQGARGNQPQHF
V: TRBV7-2
J: TRBJ1-5
D: TRBD1
size: NA
length: 18

DNA: TGTGCCAGCAGCTTAGCCGGGGGGGGCACAGATACGCAGTATTTT
CDR3: CASSLAGGGTDTQYF
V: TRBV5-8
J: TRBJ2-3
D: TRBD2
size: once
length: 15

DNA: TGTGCCATCACTATAATCATCCGGTTGCGGGACAGGTATTTGGGCACTGAAGCTTTCTTT
CDR3: CAITIIIRLRDRYLGTEAFF
V: TRBV10-3
J: TRBJ1-1
D: TRBD1
size: NA
length: 20

DNA: TGTGCCAGCAGCCCAGGGTATGGCTACACCTTC
CDR3: CASSPGYGYTF
V: TRBV5-8
J: TRBJ1-2
D: NA
size: NA
length: 11

DNA: TGTGCCAGCAGCCCCAGGGGTGGGGGGGAGCTCTATGGCTACACCTTC
CDR3: CASSPRGGGELYGYTF
V: TRBV9
J: TRBJ1-2
D: NA
size: few
length: 16

DNA: TGTGCCAGCAGCGGCCAGGGAAACACTGAAGCTTTCTTT
CDR3: CASSGQGNTEAFF
V: TRBV9
J: TRBJ1-1
D: NA
size: few
length: 13

DNA: TGTGCCAGCAGCCACACAGGGGAGAGGACTGAAGCTTTCTTT
CDR3: CASSHTGERTEAFF
V: TRBV3-1/TRBV3-2
J: TRBJ1-1
D: TRBD1
size: NA
length: 14

DNA: TGTGCCAGCAGTTTAGGGACAGGGGGAACTAATGAAAAACTGTTTTTT
CDR3: CASSLGTGGTNEKLFF
V: TRBV27
J: TRBJ1-4
D: TRBD1
size: NA
length: 16

DNA: TGTGCCAGTAGTGACGGCCAGGGCTGGACTGAAGCTTTCTTT
CDR3: CASSDGQGWTEAFF
V: TRBV19
J: TRBJ1-1
D: NA
size: NA
length: 14

DNA: TGTGCCTGGAGTGTAGGGGACTATGGCTACACCTTC
CDR3: CAWSVGDYGYTF
V: TRBV30
J: TRBJ1-2
D: NA
size: NA
length: 12

DNA: TGTGCCAGCAGCTTGCCCACAGGGGCAGGGGAGCTGTTTTTT
CDR3: CASSLPTGAGELFF
V: TRBV5-6
J: TRBJ2-2
D: TRBD1
size: NA
length: 14

DNA: TGTGCCAGCAGCCCCGGACTAGCCGACGCCGAGCTGTTTTTT
CDR3: CASSPGLADAELFF
V: TRBV7-2
J: TRBJ2-2
D: TRBD2
size: NA
length: 14

DNA: TGTGCCAGCAGCCAATCAGGGGGACAGGGTGGAGGCTACACCTTC
CDR3: CASSQSGGQGGGYTF
V: TRBV16
J: TRBJ1-2
D: TRBD1
size: NA
length: 15

DNA: TGCGCCAGCAGACGGACCGAGGGTAGGAACGAGCAGTACTTC
CDR3: CASRRTEGRNEQYF
V: TRBV5-1
J: TRBJ2-7
D: NA
size: NA
length: 14

DNA: TGCGCCAGCAGTGAACAGGGGCGCACTGAAGCTTTCTTT
CDR3: CASSEQGRTEAFF
V: TRBV10-2
J: TRBJ1-1
D: TRBD1
size: NA
length: 13

DNA: TGTGCCACCGAGAGGCTGGAGGGTCAGCCCCAGCATTTT
CDR3: CATERLEGQPQHF
V: TRBV2
J: TRBJ1-5
D: NA
size: NA
length: 13

DNA: TGTGCCAGCTCACCACGGTCGGAGGGCAATCAGCCCCAGCATTTT
CDR3: CASSPRSEGNQPQHF
V: TRBV18
J: TRBJ1-5
D: NA
size: once
length: 15

DNA: TGTGCCAGCAGCTTGGAATATAGCAATCAGCCCCAGCATTTT
CDR3: CASSLEYSNQPQHF
V: TRBV5-5
J: TRBJ1-5
D: NA
size: NA
length: 14

DNA: TGTGCCAGCAGCTTAACGCCGGGACTAGCAGAGACCCAGTACTTC
CDR3: CASSLTPGLAETQYF
V: TRBV7-3
J: TRBJ2-5
D: TRBD2
size: NA
length: 15

DNA: TGTGCCAGCAGCGTAGGTCCTAGCGGGGGGGAGACCCAGTACTTC
CDR3: CASSVGPSGGETQYF
V: TRBV9
J: TRBJ2-5
D: TRBD2
size: NA
length: 15

DNA: TGTGCCAGCAGCCGCCCCGCCGACAGCTACTATGGCTACACCTTC
CDR3: CASSRPADSYYGYTF
V: TRBV7-2
J: TRBJ1-2
D: NA
size: NA
length: 15

DNA: TGCAGCGTTGAAGGAGACAGGGCAACTGAAGCTTTCTTT
CDR3: CSVEGDRATEAFF
V: TRBV29-1
J: TRBJ1-1
D: TRBD1
size: NA
length: 13

DNA: TGTGCCAGCAGCTTAGCGCATGAAACTAGCGGGGCGTACCAAGAGACCCAGTACTTC
CDR3: CASSLAHETSGAYQETQYF
V: TRBV7-9
J: TRBJ2-5
D: TRBD2
size: NA
length: 19

DNA: TGTGCCAGCAGCTTTGGCCCTGAAGCTTTCTTT
CDR3: CASSFGPEAFF
V: TRBV5-6
J: TRBJ1-1
D: NA
size: NA
length: 11

DNA: TGTGCCAGCCATCGGACAGGGGTAACCGGGGAGCTGTTTTTT
CDR3: CASHRTGVTGELFF
V: TRBV6-5
J: TRBJ2-2
D: TRBD1
size: NA
length: 14

DNA: TGCGCCAGCAGCCAAGGTCTAGCGGGGCCCGGGGAGCTGTTTTTT
CDR3: CASSQGLAGPGELFF
V: TRBV4-1
J: TRBJ2-2
D: TRBD2
size: NA
length: 15

DNA: TGTGCCAGCATGGCCGACAGGGGATACACTGAAGCTTTCTTT
CDR3: CASMADRGYTEAFF
V: TRBV6-5
J: TRBJ1-1
D: TRBD1
size: NA
length: 14

DNA: TGTGCCAGTAGTACACACCGGGACAGGGTAACTCAGCCCCAGCATTTT
CDR3: CASSTHRDRVTQPQHF
V: TRBV19
J: TRBJ1-5
D: TRBD1
size: NA
length: 16

DNA: TGTGCCAGCAGCTTAGAACTAGCGGGGGCCAATGAGCAGTTCTTC
CDR3: CASSLELAGANEQFF
V: TRBV7-2
J: TRBJ2-1
D: TRBD2
size: NA
length: 15

DNA: TGTGCCAGTAGCGCACAGGCCTCTAAGCAGTACTTC
CDR3: CASSAQASKQYF
V: TRBV19
J: TRBJ2-7
D: NA
size: NA
length: 12

DNA: TGCGCCAGCAGCCGACGCCCGGACTCGGCCTACAATGAGCAGTTCTTC
CDR3: CASSRRPDSAYNEQFF
V: TRBV5-1
J: TRBJ2-1
D: NA
size: NA
length: 16

DNA: TGTGCCAGCAGCTTGTGGGGTCAGGGATCTAATGAAAAACTGTTTTTT
CDR3: CASSLWGQGSNEKLFF
V: TRBV5-6
J: TRBJ1-4
D: NA
size: medium-sized
length: 16

DNA: TGTGCCAGCAGTTACCGGGGTTTCTCTGGAAACACCATATATTTT
CDR3: CASSYRGFSGNTIYF
V: TRBV6-2/TRBV6-3
J: TRBJ1-3
D: NA
size: NA
length: 15

DNA: TGTGCCAGCAGCTTAATTACAGGGGGGAATTCACCCCTCCACTTT
CDR3: CASSLITGGNSPLHF
V: TRBV11-1
J: TRBJ1-6
D: TRBD1
size: NA
length: 15

DNA: TGTGCCAGCAGCCAAGGAAAATCTACGGAGACCCAGTACTTC
CDR3: CASSQGKSTETQYF
V: TRBV3-1/TRBV3-2
J: TRBJ2-5
D: NA
size: NA
length: 14

DNA: TGTGCCAGTAGTATAGAACTGGGGGGAGCTGGAAACACCATATATTTT
CDR3: CASSIELGGAGNTIYF
V: TRBV19
J: TRBJ1-3
D: NA
size: NA
length: 16

DNA: TGTGCCAGCAGGATTGACAGCGCAACTAATGAAAAACTGTTTTTT
CDR3: CASRIDSATNEKLFF
V: TRBV2
J: TRBJ1-4
D: NA
size: NA
length: 15

DNA: TGTGCCAGCAGCGCGAACAGGGGTTCCTACAATGAGCAGTTCTTC
CDR3: CASSANRGSYNEQFF
V: TRBV11-2
J: TRBJ2-1
D: TRBD1
size: NA
length: 15

DNA: TGTGCCAGCAGCTTTCTTAACGAGCAGTACTTC
CDR3: CASSFLNEQYF
V: TRBV7-9
J: TRBJ2-7
D: NA
size: NA
length: 11

DNA: TGTGCCAGCAGGTCGACAGACTTTCCCCTTGAAGCTTTCTTT
CDR3: CASRSTDFPLEAFF
V: TRBV2
J: TRBJ1-1
D: NA
size: NA
length: 14

DNA: TGCGCCAGCAGTCCTAGGACTAGCGGGGGGAACAATGAGCAGTTCTTC
CDR3: CASSPRTSGGNNEQFF
V: TRBV5-1
J: TRBJ2-1
D: TRBD2
size: NA
length: 16

DNA: TGTGCCAGCAAATATTACAGGGGGGGTGACGAAAAACTGTTTTTT
CDR3: CASKYYRGGDEKLFF
V: TRBV6-6
J: TRBJ1-4
D: TRBD1
size: NA
length: 15

DNA: TGTGCCACCAGCAGGGACAGGGTGGATGGCTACACCTTC
CDR3: CATSRDRVDGYTF
V: TRBV15
J: TRBJ1-2
D: TRBD1
size: NA
length: 13

DNA: TGCGCCAGCAGCTTGGTAGGCCGGAACCGGGGTACGCAGTATTTT
CDR3: CASSLVGRNRGTQYF
V: TRBV5-1
J: TRBJ2-3
D: NA
size: NA
length: 15

DNA: TGTGCCAGCAACCAACAGCTCTCTGGAAACACCATATATTTT
CDR3: CASNQQLSGNTIYF
V: TRBV5-5
J: TRBJ1-3
D: NA
size: NA
length: 14

DNA: TGTGCCAGTATACGGACAAACGGTAATCAGCCCCAGCATTTT
CDR3: CASIRTNGNQPQHF
V: TRBV19
J: TRBJ1-5
D: NA
size: NA
length: 14

DNA: TGTGCCAGCAGCTTGTTCTCAGAAGAGACCCAGTACTTC
CDR3: CASSLFSEETQYF
V: TRBV5-5
J: TRBJ2-5
D: NA
size: NA
length: 13

DNA: TGTGCCAGCTCACGGGCGTCAGGACTTAACTATGGCTACACCTTC
CDR3: CASSRASGLNYGYTF
V: TRBV18
J: TRBJ1-2
D: NA
size: NA
length: 15

DNA: TGTGCCAGCAGAGACCGGGACAGAGCCTATGGCTACACCTTC
CDR3: CASRDRDRAYGYTF
V: TRBV5-8
J: TRBJ1-2
D: TRBD1
size: few
length: 14